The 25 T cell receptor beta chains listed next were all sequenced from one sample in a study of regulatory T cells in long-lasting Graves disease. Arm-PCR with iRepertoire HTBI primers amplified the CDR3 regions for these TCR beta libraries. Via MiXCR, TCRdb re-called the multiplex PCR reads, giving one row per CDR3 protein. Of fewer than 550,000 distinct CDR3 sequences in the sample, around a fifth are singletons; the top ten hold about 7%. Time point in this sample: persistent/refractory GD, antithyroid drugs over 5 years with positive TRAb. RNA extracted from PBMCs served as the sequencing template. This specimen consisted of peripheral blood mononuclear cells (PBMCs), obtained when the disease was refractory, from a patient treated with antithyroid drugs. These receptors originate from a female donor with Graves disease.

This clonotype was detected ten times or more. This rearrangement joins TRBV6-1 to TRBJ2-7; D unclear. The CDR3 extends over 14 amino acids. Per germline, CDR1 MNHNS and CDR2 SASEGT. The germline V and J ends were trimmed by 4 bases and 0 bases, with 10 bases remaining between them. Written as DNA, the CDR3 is TGTGCCAGCAGTGGGACGGCAAGCTCCTACGAGCAGTACTTC. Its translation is CASSGTASSYEQYF.

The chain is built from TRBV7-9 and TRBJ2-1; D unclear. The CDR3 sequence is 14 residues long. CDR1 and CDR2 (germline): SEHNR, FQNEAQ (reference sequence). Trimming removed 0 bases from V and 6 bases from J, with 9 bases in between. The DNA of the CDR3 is TGTGCCAGCAGCTTAGCGATCGTCTCCAATGAGCAGTTCTTC. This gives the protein CASSLAIVSNEQFF.

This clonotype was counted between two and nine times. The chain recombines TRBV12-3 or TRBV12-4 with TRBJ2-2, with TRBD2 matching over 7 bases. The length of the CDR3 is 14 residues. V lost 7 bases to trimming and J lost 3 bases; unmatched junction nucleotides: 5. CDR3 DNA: TGTGCCAGCACGGAGCTAGCGGACACCGGGGAGCTGTTTTTT. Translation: CASTELADTGELFF.

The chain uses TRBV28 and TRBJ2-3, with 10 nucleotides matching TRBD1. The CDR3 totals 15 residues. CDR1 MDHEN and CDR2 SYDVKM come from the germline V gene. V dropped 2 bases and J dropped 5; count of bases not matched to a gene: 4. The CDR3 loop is CASSLEGQGLDTQYF. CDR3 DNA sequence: TGTGCCAGCAGTTTAGAGGGACAGGGGTTAGATACGCAGTATTTT.

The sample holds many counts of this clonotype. The CDR3 coding sequence is TGTGCCAGCAGTTTATACAGGAGCTCCTACGAGCAGTACTTC. It is translated as CASSLYRSSYEQYF. This sequence joins TRBV28 and TRBJ2-7, with D perhaps TRBD1 (5 bases). This CDR3 has 14 amino acids. The germline V gene encodes CDR1 MDHEN and CDR2 SYDVKM. Trimming took off 1 base at V and 0 bases at J, with 7 bases between the two ends. Full variable domain (outside the CDR3, taken from reference TRBV28 and TRBJ2-7): DVKVTQSSRYLVKRTGEKVFLECVQDMDHENMFWYRQDPGLGLRLIYFSYDVKMKEKGDIPEGYSVSREKKERFSLILESASTNQTSMYLCASSLYRSSYEQYFGPGTRLTVT.

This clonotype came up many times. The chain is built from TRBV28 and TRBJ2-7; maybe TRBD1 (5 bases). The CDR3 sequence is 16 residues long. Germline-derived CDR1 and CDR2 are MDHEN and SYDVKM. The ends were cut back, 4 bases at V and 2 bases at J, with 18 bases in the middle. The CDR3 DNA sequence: TGTGCCAGCAGTTCCTGGGCGGCGACAGTTACCTACGAGCAGTACTTC. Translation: CASSSWAATVTYEQYF.

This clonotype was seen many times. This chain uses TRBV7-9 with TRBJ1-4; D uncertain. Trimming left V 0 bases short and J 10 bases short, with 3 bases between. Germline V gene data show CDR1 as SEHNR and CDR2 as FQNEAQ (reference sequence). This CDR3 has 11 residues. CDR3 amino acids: CASSLAGKLFF. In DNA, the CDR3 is TGTGCCAGCAGCTTAGCAGGAAAACTGTTTTTT.

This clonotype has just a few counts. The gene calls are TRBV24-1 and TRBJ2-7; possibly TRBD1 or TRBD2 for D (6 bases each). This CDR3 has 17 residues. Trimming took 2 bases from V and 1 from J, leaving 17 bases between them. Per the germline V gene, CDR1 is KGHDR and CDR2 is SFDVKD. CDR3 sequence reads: CATSDSKGRTASYEQYF. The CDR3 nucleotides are TGTGCCACCAGTGATTCGAAGGGGAGGACAGCATCCTACGAGCAGTACTTC.

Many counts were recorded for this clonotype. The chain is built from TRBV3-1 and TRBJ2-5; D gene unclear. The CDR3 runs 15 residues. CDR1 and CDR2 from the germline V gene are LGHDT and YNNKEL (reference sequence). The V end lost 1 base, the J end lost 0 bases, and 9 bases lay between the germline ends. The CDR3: CASSQGTVDQETQYF. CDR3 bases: TGTGCCAGCAGCCAAGGGACGGTAGACCAAGAGACCCAGTACTTC.

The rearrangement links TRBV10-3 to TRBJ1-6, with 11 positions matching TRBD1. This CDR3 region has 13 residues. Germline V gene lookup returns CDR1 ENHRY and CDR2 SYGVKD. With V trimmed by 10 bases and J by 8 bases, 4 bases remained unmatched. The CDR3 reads CATRGQGDSPLHF. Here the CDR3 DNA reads TGTGCCACCAGGGGACAGGGGGATTCACCCCTCCACTTT.

The CDR3 loop is CASSPPGGFDQPQHF. The CDR3, as DNA: TGTGCCAGCTCACCACCGGGAGGGTTCGACCAGCCCCAGCATTTT. The chain couples TRBV18 to TRBJ1-5; D not resolved. Germline loops: CDR1 KGHSH, CDR2 LQKENI. V was trimmed by 0 bases and J by 7 bases, leaving 13 bases between them. The CDR3 spans 15 residues.

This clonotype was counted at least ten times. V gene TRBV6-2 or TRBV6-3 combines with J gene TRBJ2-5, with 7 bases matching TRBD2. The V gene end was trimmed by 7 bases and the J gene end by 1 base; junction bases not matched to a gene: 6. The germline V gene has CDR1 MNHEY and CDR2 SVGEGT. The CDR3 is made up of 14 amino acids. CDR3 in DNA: TGTGCCAGCAATCTAGCGGAGGCCCAAGAGACCCAGTACTTC. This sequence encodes CASNLAEAQETQYF.

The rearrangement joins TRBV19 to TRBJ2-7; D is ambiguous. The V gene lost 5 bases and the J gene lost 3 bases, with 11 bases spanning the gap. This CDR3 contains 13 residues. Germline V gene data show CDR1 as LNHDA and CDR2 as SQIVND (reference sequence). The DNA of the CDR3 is TGTGCCAGTAGTTCGTTTACCAACTACGAGCAGTACTTC. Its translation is CASSSFTNYEQYF.

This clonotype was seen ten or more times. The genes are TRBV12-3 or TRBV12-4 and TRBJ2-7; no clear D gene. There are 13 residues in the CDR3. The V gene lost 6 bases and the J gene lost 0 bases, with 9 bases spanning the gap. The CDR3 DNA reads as TGTGCCAGCAGGGGGTATAGCTCCTACGAGCAGTACTTC. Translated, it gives CASRGYSSYEQYF.

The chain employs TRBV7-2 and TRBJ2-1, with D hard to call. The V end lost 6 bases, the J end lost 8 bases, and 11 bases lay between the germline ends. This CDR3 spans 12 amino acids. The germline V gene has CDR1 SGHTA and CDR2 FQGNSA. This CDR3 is CASSTNRDEQFF. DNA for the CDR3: TGTGCCAGCAGTACCAATCGGGATGAGCAGTTCTTC.

CDR3 amino acids: CASSQDGRGVNSPLHF. CDR3 sequence (DNA): TGTGCCAGCAGCCAAGATGGGAGAGGGGTCAATTCACCCCTCCACTTT. This chain uses TRBV4-2 with TRBJ1-6, with D maybe TRBD1 (5 bases). There are 16 residues in the CDR3. Germline loops: CDR1 LGHNA, CDR2 YNFKEQ. V was cut by 0 bases and J by 7 bases, with 13 bases left in between.

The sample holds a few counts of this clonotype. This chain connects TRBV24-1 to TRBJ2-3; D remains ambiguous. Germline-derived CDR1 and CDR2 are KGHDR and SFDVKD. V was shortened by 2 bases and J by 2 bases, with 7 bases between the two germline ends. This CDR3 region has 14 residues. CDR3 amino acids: CATSDYSYTDTQYF. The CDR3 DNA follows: TGTGCCACCAGTGATTATAGCTACACAGATACGCAGTATTTT.

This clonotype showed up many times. The CDR3 here is CASSREDQQETQYF. The CDR3 bases are TGTGCCAGCTCCCGAGAAGACCAGCAAGAGACCCAGTACTTC. The V call is TRBV2, the J call TRBJ2-5; D not resolved. With 8 bases removed from V and 2 bases from J, the gap between germline ends came to 15 bases. The germline V gene encodes CDR1 SNHLY and CDR2 FYNNEI. The length of the CDR3 is 14 residues.

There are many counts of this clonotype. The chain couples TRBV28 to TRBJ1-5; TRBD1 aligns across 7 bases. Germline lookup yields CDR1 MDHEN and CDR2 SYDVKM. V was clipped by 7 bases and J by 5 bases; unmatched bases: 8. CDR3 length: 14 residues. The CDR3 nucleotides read TGTGCCAGCATCCCAACCACAGGGGATCAGCCCCAGCATTTT. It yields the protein CASIPTTGDQPQHF.

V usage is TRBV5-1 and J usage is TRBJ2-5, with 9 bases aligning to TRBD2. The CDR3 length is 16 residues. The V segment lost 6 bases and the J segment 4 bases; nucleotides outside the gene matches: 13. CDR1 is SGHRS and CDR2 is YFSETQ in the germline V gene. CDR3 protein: CASNSRVAGVRETQYF. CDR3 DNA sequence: TGCGCCAGCAACTCGAGGGTAGCGGGAGTGAGAGAGACCCAGTACTTC.

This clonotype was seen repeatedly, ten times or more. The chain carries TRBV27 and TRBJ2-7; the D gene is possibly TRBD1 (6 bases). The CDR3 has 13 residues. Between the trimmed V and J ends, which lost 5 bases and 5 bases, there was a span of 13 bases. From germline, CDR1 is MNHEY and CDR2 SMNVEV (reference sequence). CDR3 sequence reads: CASSIDYRDEQYF. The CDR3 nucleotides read TGTGCCAGCAGTATAGACTACAGGGACGAGCAGTACTTC.

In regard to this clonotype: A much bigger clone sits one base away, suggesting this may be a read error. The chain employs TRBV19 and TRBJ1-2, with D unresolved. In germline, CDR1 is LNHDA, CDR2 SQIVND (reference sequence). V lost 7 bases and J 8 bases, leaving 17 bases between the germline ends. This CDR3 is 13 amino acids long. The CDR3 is CASTEESIGGYTF. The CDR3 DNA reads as TGTGCCAGTACGGAGGAATCCATAGGAGGCTACACCTTC.

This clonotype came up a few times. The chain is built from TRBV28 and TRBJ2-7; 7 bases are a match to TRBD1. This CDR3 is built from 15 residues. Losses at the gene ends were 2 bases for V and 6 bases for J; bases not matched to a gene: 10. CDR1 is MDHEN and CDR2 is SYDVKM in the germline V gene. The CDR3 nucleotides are TGTGCCAGCAGTTTACAGGACAGGTCCCCCCGCGAGCAGTACTTC. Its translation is CASSLQDRSPREQYF. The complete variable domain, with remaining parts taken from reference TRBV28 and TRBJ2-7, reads DVKVTQSSRYLVKRTGEKVFLECVQDMDHENMFWYRQDPGLGLRLIYFSYDVKMKEKGDIPEGYSVSREKKERFSLILESASTNQTSMYLCASSLQDRSPREQYFGPGTRLTVT.

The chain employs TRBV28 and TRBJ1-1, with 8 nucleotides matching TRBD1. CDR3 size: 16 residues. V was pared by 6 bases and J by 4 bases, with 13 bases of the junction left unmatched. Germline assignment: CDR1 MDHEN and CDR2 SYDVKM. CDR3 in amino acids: CASSPSQGAGGTEAFF. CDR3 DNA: TGTGCCAGCAGCCCTTCCCAGGGGGCGGGCGGCACTGAAGCTTTCTTT.

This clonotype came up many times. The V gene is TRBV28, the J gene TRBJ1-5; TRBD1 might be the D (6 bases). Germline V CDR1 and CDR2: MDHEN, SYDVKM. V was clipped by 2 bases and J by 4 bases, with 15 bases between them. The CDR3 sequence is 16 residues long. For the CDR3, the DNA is TGTGCCAGCAGTTTAATTACAGGGACCGGGAATCAGCCCCAGCATTTT. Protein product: CASSLITGTGNQPQHF. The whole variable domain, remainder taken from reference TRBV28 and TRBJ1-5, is DVKVTQSSRYLVKRTGEKVFLECVQDMDHENMFWYRQDPGLGLRLIYFSYDVKMKEKGDIPEGYSVSREKKERFSLILESASTNQTSMYLCASSLITGTGNQPQHFGDGTRLSIL.